Here is one T cell receptor beta chain with its context. This clone showed up just once. The specificity of this receptor is unknown. Within one base of it there is no much larger clone, and no base qualities were kept. This specimen belongs to a study of T cell responses to AZD1222 COVID-19 vaccine (dated by TCRdb to the early 2020s). With regard to the full study: AZD1222 recipients whose second dose came at about 4 weeks and those whose second dose came at about 12 weeks were combined into one group, since spike-specific TCR depth and breadth did not differ between the two schedules. Trial participants were enrolled by age into subgroups of 18-55, 56-69 and 70-plus years, and roughly 160, 29 and 62 TCR-sequenced participants, respectively, were included in these subgroups. A total of about 240 trial participants underwent TCR sequencing, of whom 207 received two doses of AZD1222 and about 25 received two doses of the MenACWY control vaccine.

Points the paper makes about the study in general: Participants were mostly white British, with more females than males. The authors suggested clonal diversity may have been underestimated. Because no day 14 peak-response samples were available, the repertoires could be characterized only after the peak T cell response. Reportedly, close to half of the unique spike-specific TCRs recognized epitopes lying outside the regions that are mutated in the B.1.351 and B.1.1.7 variants. Vaccine-associated CD4 TCRs spanned the whole spike protein, with dominant responses in regions 160-218 and 743-854. A significant rise in spike-specific TCR breadth and depth was observed after two AZD1222 doses relative to day 0 and relative to MenACWY recipients. In the small 56-69-year group, the increase in depth fell short of significance, most likely because of low power. Conclusions about previously exposed vaccinees are limited because only six or seven AZD1222 recipients were SARS-CoV-2 seropositive at baseline.

The CDR3 regions of human TCRbeta chains were subjected to immunosequencing. Under the source paper's analysis protocol: Repertoire TCRs were matched against a reference library of SARS-CoV-2-specific TCRs generated with the MIRA antigen-specificity platform. Breadth meant the fraction of unique TCRs that were SARS-CoV-2-associated, whereas depth meant the fraction of total T cells that were SARS-CoV-2-associated. Using the MIRA data, every spike-specific TCR was mapped to the spike region that the TCR reacted to and assigned to either a CD4 or a CD8 class. Log10-transformed breadth and depth values were compared by one-way ANOVA with Sidak's multiple comparisons tests. TCRdb took over this immuneACCESS table, retaining in-frame rearrangements with V and J assigned. Such tables are incomplete; in checked studies, under half of the missing clones stem from an unresolved V gene, and the remainder is unexplained. D and trimming were read from the DNA, whereas the V and J calls and clone size are those reported in that table. This sample has 150,000 to 200,000 clones in its table, and 94% of those were observed once. The top ten clonotypes cover approximately 0.6% of the sample.

The label giving this sample's time point can be read as: baseline before first vaccination. Vaccinee samples were obtained from the UK trials COV001 and COV002, which included a single-blind randomized controlled phase 2/3 trial of AZD1222 (ChAdOx1 nCoV-19) in healthy adults. Trial participant PBMC samples were collected at day 0 and day 28 after the second dose for TCRbeta chain sequencing. The sequencing here drew on peripheral blood, taken on day 0 of AZD1222 vaccination. The clonotype was recovered from an adult in good health.

This receptor has the CDR3 CASSPDRGSYNEQFF. The bases read TGTGCCAGCAGCCCGGACAGGGGGAGCTACAATGAGCAGTTCTTC. The chain employs TRBV7-2 and TRBJ2-1, with 10 central nucleotides matching TRBD1. From the cysteine up to the phenylalanine, the CDR3 has a length of 15 residues. CDR3 DNA is the only sequence kept; it has 45 bases, read in frame from the first base. Ends trimmed: V by 5 bases, J by 3 bases; bases unmatched to a gene: 4. Sequences SGHTA (CDR1) and FQGNSA (CDR2) are obtained from the germline V gene.